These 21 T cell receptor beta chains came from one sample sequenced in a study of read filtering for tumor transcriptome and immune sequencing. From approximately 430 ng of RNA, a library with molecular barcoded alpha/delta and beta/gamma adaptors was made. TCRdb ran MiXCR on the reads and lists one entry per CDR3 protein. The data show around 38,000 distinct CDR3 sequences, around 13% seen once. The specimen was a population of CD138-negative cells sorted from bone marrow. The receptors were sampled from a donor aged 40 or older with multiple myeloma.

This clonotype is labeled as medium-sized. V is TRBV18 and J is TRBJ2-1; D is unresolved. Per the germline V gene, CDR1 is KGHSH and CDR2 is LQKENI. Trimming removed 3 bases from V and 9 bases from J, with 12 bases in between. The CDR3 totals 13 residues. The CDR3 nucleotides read TGTGCCAGCTCACCTCGTCAGACTGGTGAGCAGTTCTTC. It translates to CASSPRQTGEQFF.

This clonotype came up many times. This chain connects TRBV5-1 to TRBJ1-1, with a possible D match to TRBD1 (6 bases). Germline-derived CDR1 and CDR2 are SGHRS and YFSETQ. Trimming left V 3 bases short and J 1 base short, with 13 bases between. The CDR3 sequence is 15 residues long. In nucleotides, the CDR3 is TGCGCCAGCAGCTATACAGGGCCCGGGAACACTGAAGCTTTCTTT. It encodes CASSYTGPGNTEAFF.

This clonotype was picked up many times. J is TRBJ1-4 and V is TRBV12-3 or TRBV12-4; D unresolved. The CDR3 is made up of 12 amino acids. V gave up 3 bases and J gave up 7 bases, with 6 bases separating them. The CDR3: CASSLGGEKLFF. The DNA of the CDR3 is TGTGCCAGCAGTTTGGGTGGTGAAAAACTGTTTTTT.

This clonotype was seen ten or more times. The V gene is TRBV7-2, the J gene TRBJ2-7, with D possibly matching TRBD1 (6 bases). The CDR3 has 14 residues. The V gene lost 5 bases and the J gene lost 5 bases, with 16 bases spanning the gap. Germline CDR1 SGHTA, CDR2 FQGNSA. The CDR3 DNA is TGTGCCAGCAGCCCGAGCTACAGGGACCACGAGCAGTACTTC. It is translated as CASSPSYRDHEQYF.

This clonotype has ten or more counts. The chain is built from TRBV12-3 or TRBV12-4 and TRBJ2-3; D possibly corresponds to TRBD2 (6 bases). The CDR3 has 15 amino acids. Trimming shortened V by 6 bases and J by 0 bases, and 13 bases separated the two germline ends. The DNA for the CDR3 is TGTGCCAGCAGCCTTTTAGCGGCTAGCACAGATACGCAGTATTTT. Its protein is CASSLLAASTDTQYF.

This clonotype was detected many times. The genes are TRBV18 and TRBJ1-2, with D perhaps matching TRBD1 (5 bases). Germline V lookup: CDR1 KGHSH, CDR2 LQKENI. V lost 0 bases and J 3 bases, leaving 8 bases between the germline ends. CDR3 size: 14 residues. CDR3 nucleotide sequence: TGTGCCAGCTCACCACCCCAGGGTGACTATGGCTACACCTTC. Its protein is CASSPPQGDYGYTF.

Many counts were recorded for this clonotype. CDR3: CSVAKGVRDNEQFF. The CDR3 nucleotides read TGCAGCGTCGCCAAAGGGGTCCGGGACAATGAGCAGTTCTTC. The chain couples TRBV29-1 to TRBJ2-1, with D perhaps matching TRBD1 (5 bases). Trimming took off 6 bases at V and 5 bases at J, with 17 bases between the two ends. Germline V CDR1 and CDR2: SQVTM, ANQGSEA. The CDR3 sequence is 14 residues long.

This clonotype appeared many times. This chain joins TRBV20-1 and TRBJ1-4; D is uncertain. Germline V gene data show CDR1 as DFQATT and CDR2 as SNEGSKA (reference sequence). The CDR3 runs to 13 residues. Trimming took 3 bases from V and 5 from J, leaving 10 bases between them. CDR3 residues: CSASAVGNEKLFF. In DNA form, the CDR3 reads TGCAGTGCTAGCGCCGTTGGGAATGAAAAACTGTTTTTT.

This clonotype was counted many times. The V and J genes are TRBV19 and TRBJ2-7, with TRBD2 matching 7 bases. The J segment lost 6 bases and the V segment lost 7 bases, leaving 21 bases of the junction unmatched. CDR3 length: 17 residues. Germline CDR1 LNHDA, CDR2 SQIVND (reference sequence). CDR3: CASTPKGPATSSREQYF. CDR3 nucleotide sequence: TGTGCCAGTACCCCCAAGGGTCCGGCGACTAGCAGTCGCGAGCAGTACTTC.

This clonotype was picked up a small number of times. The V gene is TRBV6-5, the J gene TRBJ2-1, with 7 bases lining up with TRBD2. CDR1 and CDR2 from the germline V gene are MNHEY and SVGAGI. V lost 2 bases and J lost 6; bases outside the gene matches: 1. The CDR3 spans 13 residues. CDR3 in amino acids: CASSYGEGNEQFF. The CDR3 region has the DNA TGTGCCAGCAGTTACGGGGAGGGCAATGAGCAGTTCTTC.

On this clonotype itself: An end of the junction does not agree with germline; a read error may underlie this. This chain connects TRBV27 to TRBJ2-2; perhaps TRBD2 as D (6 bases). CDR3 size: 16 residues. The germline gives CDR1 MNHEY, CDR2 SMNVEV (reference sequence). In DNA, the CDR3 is TGTGCCAGCAGTTTATCGATGGGACTGAACACCGGGGTGCTGTTTTTT. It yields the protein CASSLSMGLNTGVLFF.

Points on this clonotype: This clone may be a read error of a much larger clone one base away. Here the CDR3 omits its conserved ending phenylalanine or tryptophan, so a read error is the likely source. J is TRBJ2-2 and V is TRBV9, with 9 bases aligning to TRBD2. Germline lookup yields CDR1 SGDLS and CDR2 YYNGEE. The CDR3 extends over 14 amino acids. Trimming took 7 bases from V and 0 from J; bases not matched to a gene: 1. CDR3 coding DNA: TGTGCCAGCGGGACTAGCTCGAACACCGGGGAGCTGTTTCTT. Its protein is CASGTSSNTGELFL.

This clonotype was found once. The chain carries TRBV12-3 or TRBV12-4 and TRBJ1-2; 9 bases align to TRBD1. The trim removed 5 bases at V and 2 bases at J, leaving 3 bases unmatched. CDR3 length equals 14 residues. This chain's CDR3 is CASSRDRVNYGYTF. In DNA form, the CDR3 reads TGTGCCAGCAGTCGGGACAGGGTAAACTATGGCTACACCTTC.

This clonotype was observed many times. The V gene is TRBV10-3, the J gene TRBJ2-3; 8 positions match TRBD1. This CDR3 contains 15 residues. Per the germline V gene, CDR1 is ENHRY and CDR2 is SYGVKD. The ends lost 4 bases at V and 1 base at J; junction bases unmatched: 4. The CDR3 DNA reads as TGTGCCATCAGTGCGGACAGGGTAGGCACAGATACGCAGTATTTT. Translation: CAISADRVGTDTQYF.

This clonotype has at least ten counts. This CDR3 reads CASSLAQDNEQFF. DNA for the CDR3: TGTGCCAGCAGCTTAGCACAGGACAATGAGCAGTTCTTC. The gene calls are TRBV7-8 and TRBJ2-1; a possible D gene is TRBD1 (5 bases). The CDR3 loop spans 13 amino acids. Trimming removed 0 bases from V and 5 bases from J, with 5 bases in between. Looked up from germline, CDR1 is SGHVS and CDR2 is FQNEAQ.

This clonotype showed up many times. In DNA, the CDR3 is TGTGCCAGCAGCCCAGGCCGGGGATTCCAAGAGACCCAGTACTTC. Its translation is CASSPGRGFQETQYF. The V call is TRBV5-5, the J call TRBJ2-5; tentatively, D is TRBD2 (5 bases). The ends were cut back, 4 bases at V and 1 base at J, with 14 bases in the middle. The CDR3 runs to 15 residues. In germline, CDR1 is SGHKS, CDR2 YYEKEE (reference sequence). Full variable domain (missing parts from reference TRBV5-5 and TRBJ2-5): DAGVTQSPTHLIKTRGQQVTLRCSPISGHKSVSWYQQVLGQGPQFIFQYYEKEERGRGNFPDRFSARQFPNYSSELNVNALLLGDSALYLCASSPGRGFQETQYFGPGTRLLVL.

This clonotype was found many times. CDR3 sequence: CASTRGGGTDTQYF. The CDR3 DNA sequence: TGTGCCAGCACTAGGGGAGGTGGCACAGATACGCAGTATTTT. J is TRBJ2-3 and V is TRBV10-3, with D tentatively TRBD2 (6 bases). The V end lost 10 bases, the J end lost 1 base, and 15 bases lay between the germline ends. This CDR3 is built from 14 residues. Germline loops: CDR1 ENHRY, CDR2 SYGVKD.

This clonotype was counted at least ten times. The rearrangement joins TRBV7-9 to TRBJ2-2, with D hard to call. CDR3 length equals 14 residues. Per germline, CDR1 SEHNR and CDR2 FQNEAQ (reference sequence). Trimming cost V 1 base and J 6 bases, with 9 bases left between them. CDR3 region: CASSLDVTAGELFF. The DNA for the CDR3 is TGTGCCAGCAGCTTAGACGTTACGGCCGGGGAGCTGTTTTTT. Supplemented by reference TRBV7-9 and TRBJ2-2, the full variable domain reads DTGVSQNPRHKITKRGQNVTFRCDPISEHNRLYWYRQTLGQGPEFLTYFQNEAQLEKSRLLSDRFSAERPKGSFSTLEIQRTEQGDSAMYLCASSLDVTAGELFFGEGSRLTVL.

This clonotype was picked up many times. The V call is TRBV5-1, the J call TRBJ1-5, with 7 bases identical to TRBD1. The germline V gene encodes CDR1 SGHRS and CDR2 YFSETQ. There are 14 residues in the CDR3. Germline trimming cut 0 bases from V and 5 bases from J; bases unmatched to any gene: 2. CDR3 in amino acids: CASSLADRDQPQHF. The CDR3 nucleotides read TGCGCCAGCAGCTTGGCCGACAGGGATCAGCCCCAGCATTTT.

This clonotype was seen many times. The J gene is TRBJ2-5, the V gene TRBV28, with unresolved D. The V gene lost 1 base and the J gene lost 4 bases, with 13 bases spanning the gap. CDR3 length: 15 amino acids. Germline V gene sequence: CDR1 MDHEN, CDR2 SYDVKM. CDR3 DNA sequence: TGTGCCAGCAGTTTATACGGCCTTAGTAGAGAGACCCAGTACTTC. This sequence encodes CASSLYGLSRETQYF.

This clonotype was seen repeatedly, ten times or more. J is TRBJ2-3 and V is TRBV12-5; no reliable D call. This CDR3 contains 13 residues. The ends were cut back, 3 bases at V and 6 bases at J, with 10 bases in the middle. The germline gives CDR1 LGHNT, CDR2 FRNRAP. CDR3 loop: CASGFGNADTQYF. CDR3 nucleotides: TGTGCTAGTGGTTTTGGAAATGCGGATACGCAGTATTTT.